The entry that follows covers one T cell receptor (beta chain) sequence. Its antigen is currently unknown. The data stem from a study of T cells in Graves' hyperthyroidism and ophthalmopathy. Findings of the study overall: A model built on 13 V-J features separated ophthalmopathy from stable hyperthyroidism.

It was less than 13 ml of fresh peripheral blood that supplied the PBMCs. V was cut by 7 bases and J by 3 bases, with 13 bases left in between. The CDR3 is 13 amino acids. Germline V gene sequence: CDR1 GTSNPN, CDR2 SVGIG (reference sequence). Using RNA transcripts as the source, TCR beta CDR3 regions were amplified. With the HTBI primer set, the TCR CDR3 went through a first round of RT-PCR. TCRdb independently ran MiXCR on the multiplex PCR reads; one entry per CDR3 protein. The profile shows approximately 380,000 distinct CDR3 sequences, over 12% of them singletons. The source is a man over 45 with Graves' ophthalmopathy. Material: blood. The J gene is TRBJ2-1, the V gene TRBV30; tentatively, D is TRBD2 (5 bases). For the CDR3, the DNA is TGTGCCTCTACCGGAGAGGGCTACAATGAGCAGTTCTTC. Translation gives CASTGEGYNEQFF.